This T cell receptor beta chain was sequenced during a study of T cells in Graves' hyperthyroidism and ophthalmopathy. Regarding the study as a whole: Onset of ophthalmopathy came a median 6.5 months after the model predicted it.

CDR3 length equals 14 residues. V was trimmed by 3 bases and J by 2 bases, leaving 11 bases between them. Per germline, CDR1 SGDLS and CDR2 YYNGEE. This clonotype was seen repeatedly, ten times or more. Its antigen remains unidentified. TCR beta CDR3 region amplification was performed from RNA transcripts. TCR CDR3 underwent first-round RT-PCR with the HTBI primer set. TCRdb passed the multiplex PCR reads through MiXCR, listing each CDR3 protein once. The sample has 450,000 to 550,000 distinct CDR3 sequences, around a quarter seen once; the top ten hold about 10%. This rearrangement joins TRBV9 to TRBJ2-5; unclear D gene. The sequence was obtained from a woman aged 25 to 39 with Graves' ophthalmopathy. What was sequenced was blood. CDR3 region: CASSETGIQETQYF. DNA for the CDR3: TGTGCCAGCAGCGAGACTGGAATACAAGAGACCCAGTACTTC.